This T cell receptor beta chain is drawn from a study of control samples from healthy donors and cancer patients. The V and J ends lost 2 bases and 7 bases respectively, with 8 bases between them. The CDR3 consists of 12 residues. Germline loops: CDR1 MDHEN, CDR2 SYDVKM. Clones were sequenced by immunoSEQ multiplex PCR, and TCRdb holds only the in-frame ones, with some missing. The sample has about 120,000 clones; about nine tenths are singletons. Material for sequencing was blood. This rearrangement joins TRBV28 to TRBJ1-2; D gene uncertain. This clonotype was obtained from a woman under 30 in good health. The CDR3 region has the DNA TGTGCCAGCAGTTTAGGGTTTGGTGGCTACACCTTC. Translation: CASSLGFGGYTF.